A selection of T cell receptor beta chains follows, all from one sample in a study of cytomegalovirus exposure and HLA in healthy donors. Sequencing was performed with immunoSEQ multiplex PCR; in TCRdb, only in-frame clones are kept and a portion is missing. This table holds about 120,000 clones, 6.5% to 9.5% found once. Source material: PBMCs. The receptors come from a middle-aged woman in good health and CMV-seropositive. The CDR3 runs from the conserved cysteine through the conserved F or W. The D gene is left open where the match is weak. Clone size, where shown, is once, few, many, or a class for clones that have expanded.

TRBV6-6	few	16	TRBD1	TRBJ1-1	TGTGCCAGCAGTTACCATGGGGACAGGCAGAACACTGAAGCTTTCTTT	CASSYHGDRQNTEAFF
TRBV6-5	NA	14	NA	TRBJ2-7	TGTGCCAGCAGTTACTCGACGGGAGTAAACGAGCAGTACTTC	CASSYSTGVNEQYF
TRBV25-1	few	14	NA	TRBJ2-7	TGTGCCAGCAGTGGGACAGAAAGCTCCTACGAGCAGTACTTC	CASSGTESSYEQYF
TRBV19	few	15	TRBD1	TRBJ2-5	TGTGCCAGTAGTTCAGACAGGGGACAACAAGAGACCCAGTACTTC	CASSSDRGQQETQYF
TRBV29-1	NA	13	TRBD2	TRBJ2-7	TGCAGCGTACTCGGGGGGGAGGGATACGAGCAGTACTTC	CSVLGGEGYEQYF
TRBV2	few	16	TRBD1	TRBJ2-2	TGTGCCAGCATCCCTGGGACAGCTCTCGTCACCGGGGAGCTGTTTTTT	CASIPGTALVTGELFF
TRBV9	few	14	NA	TRBJ1-5	TGTGCCAGCAATTTGGGCGATAGCAATCAGCCCCAGCATTTT	CASNLGDSNQPQHF
TRBV6-7	few	15	NA	TRBJ1-5	TGTGCCAGCAGTTGGGTCCAGGATAGCAATCAGCCCCAGCATTTT	CASSWVQDSNQPQHF
TRBV15	few	15	TRBD1	TRBJ2-1	TGTGCCACCAGCAGAGACCCGACAGGGCCGGCTGAGCAGTTCTTC	CATSRDPTGPAEQFF
TRBV7-2	NA	13	TRBD1	TRBJ1-1	TGTGCCAGCAGCGACAGGGCAGGCACTGAAGCTTTCTTT	CASSDRAGTEAFF
TRBV27	NA	15	TRBD1	TRBJ2-7	TGTGCCAGCAGTCCCCTGGCCGGGACAGCCTACGAGCAGTACTTC	CASSPLAGTAYEQYF
TRBV27	NA	13	NA	TRBJ2-2	TGTGCCTGCCGCGGGGTTAACACCGGGGAGCTGTTTTTT	CACRGVNTGELFF
TRBV9	few	14	NA	TRBJ1-1	TGTGCCAGCAGCGCCGGACCGGGGAGCACTGAAGCTTTCTTT	CASSAGPGSTEAFF
TRBV28	few	15	NA	TRBJ1-5	TGTGCCAGCAGTTTGGGGGGGATGGGGGATCAGCCCCAGCATTTT	CASSLGGMGDQPQHF
TRBV15	few	14	TRBD1	TRBJ1-2	TGTGCCACCAGTAAGGACAGGGAGAACTATGGCCACACCTTC	CATSKDRENYGHTF
TRBV19	few	15	NA	TRBJ2-6	TGTGCCAGTAGCGGACAGTCGTCTGGGGCCAACGTCCTGACTTTC	CASSGQSSGANVLTF
TRBV30	NA	15	TRBD2	TRBJ2-1	TGTGCCTGGAGTCTGACTAGCGGGGGGGCCTATGAGCAGTTCTTC	CAWSLTSGGAYEQFF
TRBV10-2	NA	16	TRBD1	TRBJ2-3	TGCGCCAGCAGTGAAGGGGCAGGGGGATGGACAGATACGCAGTATTTT	CASSEGAGGWTDTQYF
TRBV5-6	few	14	NA	TRBJ2-2	TGTGCCAGCAGCTTGGAGGGGTGGACCGGGGAGCTGTTTTTT	CASSLEGWTGELFF
TRBV5-1	NA	16	TRBD2	TRBJ2-3	TGCGCCAGCAGCGGGGCTAGCGGGGGTTGGGTAGATACGCAGTATTTT	CASSGASGGWVDTQYF
TRBV7-9	NA	14	TRBD1	TRBJ1-2	TGTGCCAGCAGCTTAGAAGGGGGCGTCTATGGCTACACCTTC	CASSLEGGVYGYTF
TRBV6-5	few	15	TRBD1	TRBJ2-2	TGTGCCAGTAGACAGGGCTGGCGAAACACCGGGGAGCTGTTTTTT	CASRQGWRNTGELFF
TRBV10-3	few	15	NA	TRBJ2-7	TGTGCCATCAGTGAGGGGGCCGACAGGCATCAGGAGCAGTACTTC	CAISEGADRHQEQYF
TRBV7-2	NA	13	NA	TRBJ1-1	TGTGCCAGCAGCCAGGGGTGGGGCACTGAAGCTTTCTTT	CASSQGWGTEAFF
TRBV5-4	NA	17	NA	TRBJ1-1	TGTGCCAGCAGCTTGGCGGGGGGGGGCCGGGTGGACACTGAAGCTTTCTTT	CASSLAGGGRVDTEAFF
TRBV6-1	NA	12	NA	TRBJ1-1	TGTGCCAGCAGTCAAGACAGGTTCTGGGCTTTCTTT	CASSQDRFWAFF
TRBV7-8	few	16	NA	TRBJ1-1	TGTGCCAGCAGCTTAGCTGGCAGTCTCATGAACACTGAAGCTTTCTTT	CASSLAGSLMNTEAFF